These 11 T cell receptor beta chains came from one sample sequenced in a study of a mutant IDH1 vaccine in newly diagnosed glioma. Regarding time point: baseline, week 1 (first vaccination visit). The treatment is: pre-vaccination baseline after standard-of-care therapy. The data were produced by immunoSEQ multiplex PCR, yet TCRdb's version contains in-frame clones alone and is incomplete. Of approximately 88,000 clones listed, about four fifths are singletons. The sample here was PBMCs, taken from a glioma patient treated with radiotherapy, temozolomide or both. The source is a man in his forties or fifties with glioma.

The chain is built from TRBV2 and TRBJ1-3, with unresolved D. CDR1 and CDR2 (germline): SNHLY, FYNNEI. The CDR3 runs to 15 residues. With 2 bases removed from V and 1 base from J, the gap between germline ends came to 9 bases. The CDR3 region is CASSESGRSGNTIYF. The CDR3 nucleotides read TGTGCCAGCAGTGAATCAGGCCGATCTGGAAACACCATATATTTT. Full variable domain (missing parts from reference TRBV2 and TRBJ1-3): EPEVTQTPSHQVTQMGQEVILRCVPISNHLYFYWYRQILGQKVEFLVSFYNNEISEKSEIFDDQFSVERPDGSNFTLKIRSTKLEDSAMYFCASSESGRSGNTIYFGEGSWLTVV.

The rearrangement joins TRBV10-1 to TRBJ2-3; D gene unclear. The CDR3 runs to 13 residues. The germline gives CDR1 WNHNN, CDR2 SYGVQD (reference sequence). V was trimmed by 5 bases and J by 3 bases, leaving 9 bases between them. The CDR3 DNA reads TGCGCCAGCAGTAGGTTCACGACAGATACGCAGTATTTT. Translating it yields CASSRFTTDTQYF.

V usage is TRBV7-9 and J usage is TRBJ2-1; D is possibly TRBD2 (6 bases). The germline V gene has CDR1 SEHNR and CDR2 FQNEAQ (reference sequence). Between the trimmed V and J ends, which lost 3 bases and 0 bases, there was a span of 6 bases. The CDR3 is 14 residues long. The CDR3 bases are TGTGCCAGCAGCTTCGGGAGCTCCTACAATGAGCAGTTCTTC. As protein: CASSFGSSYNEQFF.

This clone was detected a few times. The CDR3 sequence: CASSQEAGYSNQPQHF. CDR3 sequence (DNA): TGCGCCAGCAGCCAAGAGGCAGGGTATAGCAATCAGCCCCAGCATTTT. The genes are TRBV4-3 and TRBJ1-5; tentatively, D is TRBD1 (5 bases). The CDR3 contains 16 residues. V was trimmed by 0 bases and J by 0 bases, leaving 9 bases between them. Per germline, CDR1 LGHNA and CDR2 YSLEER.

The chain couples TRBV28 to TRBJ2-5; tentatively, D is TRBD2 (6 bases). Between the trimmed V and J ends, which lost 5 bases and 7 bases, there was a span of 17 bases. Per the germline V gene, CDR1 is MDHEN and CDR2 is SYDVKM. The CDR3 is 14 residues long. Written as DNA, the CDR3 is TGTGCCAGCAGTACGGACTACATGAGAAGGACCCAGTACTTC. Translated: CASSTDYMRRTQYF.

The V call is TRBV29-1, the J call TRBJ2-1, with D perhaps matching TRBD1 (6 bases). Trimming left V 5 bases short and J 8 bases short, with 19 bases between. Germline CDR1 is SQVTM and CDR2 is ANQGSEA. The CDR3 is 14 residues long. CDR3 loop: CSVKQGRGGYEQFF. The CDR3 nucleotides read TGCAGCGTTAAACAGGGTAGAGGTGGATATGAGCAGTTCTTC.

The chain employs TRBV30 and TRBJ1-2, with TRBD1 identical over 8 bases. The germline V gene encodes CDR1 GTSNPN and CDR2 SVGIG (reference sequence). V lost 3 bases, J lost 4 bases, and 4 bases stayed unmatched. The CDR3 totals 13 residues. This CDR3 is CAWRTGASYGYTF. The CDR3 nucleotides are TGTGCCTGGAGGACAGGGGCATCCTATGGCTACACCTTC.

CDR3: CASFLLRVGGVHVKLFF. CDR3 sequence (DNA): TGTGCCAGCTTCTTACTCCGAGTGGGGGGCGTCCATGTAAAACTGTTTTTT. The gene calls are TRBV6-4 and TRBJ1-4; tentatively, D is TRBD1 (6 bases). The CDR3 is 17 amino acids. Germline-derived CDR1 and CDR2 are MRHNA and SNTAGT. The V end lost 8 bases, the J end lost 10 bases, and 29 bases lay between the germline ends.

J is TRBJ1-1 and V is TRBV4-1; D remains unclear. Deletions cut 7 bases from V and 5 bases from J, with 20 bases between. The CDR3 consists of 15 residues. CDR1 is MGHRA and CDR2 is YSYEKL in the germline V gene. CDR3 region: CASTPGHFRGTEAFF. The CDR3 nucleotides read TGCGCCAGCACCCCGGGTCACTTCAGAGGGACTGAAGCTTTCTTT.

This clone was recorded a few times. The chain joins TRBV4-3 to TRBJ1-1, with no clear D. The V gene lost 5 bases and the J gene lost 1 base, with 5 bases spanning the gap. Germline V gives CDR1 LGHNA, CDR2 YSLEER. The CDR3 totals 12 residues. Here the CDR3 reads CASSRANTEAFF. The CDR3 DNA follows: TGCGCCAGCAGCAGGGCGAACACTGAAGCTTTCTTT.

This clone was detected only a few times. This rearrangement joins TRBV10-3 to TRBJ2-3; 11 nucleotides line up with TRBD1. Germline CDR1 ENHRY, CDR2 SYGVKD. Trimming removed 0 bases from V and 6 bases from J; junction bases left unmatched: 5. There are 16 residues in the CDR3. The DNA of the CDR3 is TGTGCCATCAGTGAGTCAAGGACAGGGGGCATGGATACGCAGTATTTT. Translation: CAISESRTGGMDTQYF.